The source of this T cell receptor (beta chain) is a study of neurological immune-mediated disorders. From 15-18 subjects, over 200 million TCR-beta sequences were obtained in each sequencing run. Via MiXCR, TCRdb re-called the 5' RACE reads, giving one row per CDR3 protein. The profile covers about 38,000 distinct CDR3 sequences, with around 10% appearing a single time and approximately 4.1% taken by the ten largest. Study-wide points: Among expanded clones, no CDR3 amino acid sequences were shared across subjects, a pattern suggesting private repertoires in all groups.

This clonotype was seen ten or more times. The antigen remains unidentified. The CDR3 sequence is 13 residues long. V lost 6 bases, J lost 0 bases, and 3 bases stayed unmatched. CDR1 and CDR2 (germline): SQVTM, ANQGSEA. The sequenced sample was CD4+ T cells from blood. The chain joins TRBV29-1 to TRBJ1-1, with 8 nucleotides matching TRBD1. This clonotype originated in a woman in her thirties with HTLV-1-associated myelopathy (HAM/TSP). CDR3 sequence (DNA): TGCAGCGTCCGGACAGGGATGAACACTGAAGCTTTCTTT. Protein product: CSVRTGMNTEAFF.